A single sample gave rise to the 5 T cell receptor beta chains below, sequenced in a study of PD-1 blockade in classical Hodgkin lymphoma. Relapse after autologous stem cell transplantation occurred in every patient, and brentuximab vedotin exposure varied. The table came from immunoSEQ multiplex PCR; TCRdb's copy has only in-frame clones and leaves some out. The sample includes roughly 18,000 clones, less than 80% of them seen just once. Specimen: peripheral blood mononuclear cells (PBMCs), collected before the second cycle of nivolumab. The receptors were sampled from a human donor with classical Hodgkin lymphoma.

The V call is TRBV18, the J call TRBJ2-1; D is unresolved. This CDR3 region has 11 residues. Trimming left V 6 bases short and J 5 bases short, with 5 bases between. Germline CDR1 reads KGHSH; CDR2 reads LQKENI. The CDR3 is CASSIDNEQFF. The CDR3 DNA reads TGTGCCAGCTCTATCGACAATGAGCAGTTCTTC.

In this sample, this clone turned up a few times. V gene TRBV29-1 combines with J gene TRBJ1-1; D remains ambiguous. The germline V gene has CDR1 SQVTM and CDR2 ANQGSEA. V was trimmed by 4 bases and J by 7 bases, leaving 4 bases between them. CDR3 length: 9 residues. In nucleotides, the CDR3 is TGCAGCGTTGGTCGTGAAGCTTTCTTT. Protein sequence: CSVGREAFF. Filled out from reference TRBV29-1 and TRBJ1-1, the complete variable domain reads SAVISQKPSRDICQRGTSLTIQCQVDSQVTMMFWYRQQPGQSLTLIATANQGSEATYESGFVIDKFPISRPNLTFSTLTVSNMSPEDSSIYLCSVGREAFFGQGTRLTVV.

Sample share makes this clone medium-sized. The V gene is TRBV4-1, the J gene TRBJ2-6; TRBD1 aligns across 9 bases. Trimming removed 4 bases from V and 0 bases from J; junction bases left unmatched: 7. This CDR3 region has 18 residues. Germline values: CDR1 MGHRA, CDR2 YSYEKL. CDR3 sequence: CASSPGQGKGSGANVLTF. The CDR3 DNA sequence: TGCGCCAGCAGCCCTGGACAGGGGAAAGGCTCTGGGGCCAACGTCCTGACTTTC.

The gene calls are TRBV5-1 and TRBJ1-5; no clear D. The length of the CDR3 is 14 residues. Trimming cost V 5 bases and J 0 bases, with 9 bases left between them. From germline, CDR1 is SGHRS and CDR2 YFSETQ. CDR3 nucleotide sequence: TGCGCCAGCAGGATGGACGGTAGCAATCAGCCCCAGCATTTT. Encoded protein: CASRMDGSNQPQHF.

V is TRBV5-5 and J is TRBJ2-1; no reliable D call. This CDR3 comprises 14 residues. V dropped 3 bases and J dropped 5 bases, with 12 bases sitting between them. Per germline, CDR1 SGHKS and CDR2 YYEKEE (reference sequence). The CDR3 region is CASSSYSVDNEQFF. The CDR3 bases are TGTGCCAGCAGCTCGTACAGTGTGGACAATGAGCAGTTCTTC.